The 22 T cell receptor beta chains below were found in one sample sequenced in a study of blood T cell repertoires in COVID-19. The table came from immunoSEQ multiplex PCR; TCRdb's copy has only in-frame clones and leaves some out. The sample lists approximately 230,000 clones, approximately 80% occurring once. The sample consisted of peripheral blood. The receptors were gathered from an elderly woman with active or convalescent COVID-19.

This chain joins TRBV7-7 and TRBJ2-5; D is possibly TRBD2 (5 bases). The V end lost 2 bases, the J end lost 7 bases, and 14 bases lay between the germline ends. The CDR3 consists of 14 residues. CDR1 and CDR2 from the germline V gene are SSHAT and FNYEAQ (reference sequence). CDR3 sequence (DNA): TGTGCCAGCAGCTTAAGCCCCGGCGGAGGGACCCAGTACTTC. This codes for CASSLSPGGGTQYF.

The chain carries TRBV7-8 and TRBJ1-2; 9 positions match TRBD1. The CDR3 loop spans 17 amino acids. J gave up 4 bases and V 4 bases, and 13 bases lay outside the gene matches. CDR1 is SGHVS and CDR2 is FQNEAQ in the germline V gene. DNA of the CDR3: TGTGCCAGCAGCTCACACCGGGACAGGGTGGGGATCTATGGCTACACCTTC. This gives the protein CASSSHRDRVGIYGYTF.

A few counts support this clone. The chain combines TRBV28 with TRBJ1-3; D gene uncertain. This CDR3 region has 11 residues. CDR1 is MDHEN, CDR2 SYDVKM, per germline. Trimming shortened V by 5 bases and J by 12 bases, and 11 bases separated the two germline ends. The CDR3 loop reads CASSLGMGIYF. The CDR3 nucleotides are TGTGCCAGCAGTCTAGGAATGGGCATATATTTT.

This rearrangement joins TRBV18 to TRBJ2-1; 11 bases line up with TRBD2. The germline CDR1 and CDR2 sequences are KGHSH and LQKENI. V trimming: 3 bases; J trimming: 5 bases; junction bases outside the gene matches: 0. The CDR3 has 14 residues. The CDR3 region has the DNA TGTGCCAGCTCACCTAGCGGGGGGGACAATGAGCAGTTCTTC. It specifies CASSPSGGDNEQFF.

The chain couples TRBV4-1 to TRBJ2-7; TRBD2 matches 15 bases. The CDR3 is made up of 18 amino acids. From germline, CDR1 is MGHRA and CDR2 YSYEKL. V shed 0 bases and J 2 bases; nucleotides not matched to a gene: 5. The CDR3 protein is CASSQEPRTSGGAYEQYF. The CDR3, as DNA: TGCGCCAGCAGCCAAGAACCTCGGACTAGCGGGGGGGCCTACGAGCAGTACTTC.

CDR3 loop: CASSQEPSARSYEQYF. For the CDR3, the DNA is TGCGCCAGCAGCCAAGAACCGAGTGCCCGCTCCTACGAGCAGTACTTC. This chain links TRBV4-1 with TRBJ2-7; no clear D. This CDR3 comprises 16 residues. V shed 0 bases and J shed 0 bases, with 12 bases lying between them. Per the germline V gene, CDR1 is MGHRA and CDR2 is YSYEKL.

In this sample, this clone turned up once. The J gene is TRBJ2-7, the V gene TRBV28; TRBD2 aligns across 8 bases. Trimming took 5 bases from V and 1 from J; bases not matched to a gene: 10. CDR3 length equals 16 residues. Germline V gene sequence: CDR1 MDHEN, CDR2 SYDVKM. In DNA, the CDR3 is TGTGCCAGCAGTAACATCGGGGGGGCCGATTCCTACGAGCAGTACTTC. Amino acids: CASSNIGGADSYEQYF.

Here the CDR3 DNA reads TGTGCCAGTAGGGTAACGGACAGGACATCGAACTATGGCTACACCTTC. Translated, it gives CASRVTDRTSNYGYTF. The V gene is TRBV19, the J gene TRBJ1-2, with 7 bases matching TRBD1. Germline loops: CDR1 LNHDA, CDR2 SQIVND (reference sequence). Germline trimming cut 6 bases from V and 2 bases from J; bases unmatched to any gene: 12. The CDR3 runs 16 residues.

V and J are TRBV5-1 and TRBJ1-1; D gene unclear. Germline V gene data show CDR1 as SGHRS and CDR2 as YFSETQ. Trimming shortened V by 3 bases and J by 6 bases, and 12 bases separated the two germline ends. The CDR3 runs 13 residues. The chain's CDR3 is CASSSRNDPEAFF. The CDR3 DNA reads TGCGCCAGCAGCTCGAGAAACGATCCTGAAGCTTTCTTT. Using reference TRBV5-1 and TRBJ1-1 for the parts outside the CDR3, the full variable domain is KAGVTQTPRYLIKTRGQQVTLSCSPISGHRSVSWYQQTPGQGLQFLFEYFSETQRNKGNFPGRFSGRQFSNSRSEMNVSTLELGDSALYLCASSSRNDPEAFFGQGTRLTVV.

This chain links TRBV6-1 with TRBJ2-7, with 8 nucleotides matching TRBD1. J gave up 3 bases and V 0 bases, and 4 bases lay outside the gene matches. CDR3 length: 15 residues. Germline V gives CDR1 MNHNS, CDR2 SASEGT. The CDR3 sequence: CASSEAGTGYYEQYF. CDR3 nucleotides: TGTGCCAGCAGTGAAGCGGGGACAGGTTACTACGAGCAGTACTTC.

The chain employs TRBV7-9 and TRBJ2-1; TRBD1 agrees at 10 bases. The germline gives CDR1 SEHNR, CDR2 FQNEAQ (reference sequence). The CDR3 consists of 15 residues. V lost 5 bases, J lost 5 bases, and 6 bases stayed unmatched. CDR3 protein: CASSGGQGINNEQFF. CDR3 coding DNA: TGTGCCAGCAGCGGGGGACAGGGGATCAACAATGAGCAGTTCTTC. Combining the CDR3 with reference TRBV7-9 and TRBJ2-1 gives the whole variable domain DTGVSQNPRHKITKRGQNVTFRCDPISEHNRLYWYRQTLGQGPEFLTYFQNEAQLEKSRLLSDRFSAERPKGSFSTLEIQRTEQGDSAMYLCASSGGQGINNEQFFGPGTRLTVL.

The rearrangement joins TRBV19 to TRBJ1-4; D is unclear. CDR3 length equals 15 residues. V was pared by 3 bases and J by 0 bases, with 8 bases between. Germline-derived CDR1 and CDR2 are LNHDA and SQIVND (reference sequence). The CDR3 here is CASSIFGATNEKLFF. CDR3 nucleotide sequence: TGTGCCAGTAGTATCTTCGGTGCAACTAATGAAAAACTGTTTTTT.

The chain recombines TRBV29-1 with TRBJ2-7; 12 bases line up with TRBD1. This CDR3 comprises 14 residues. V was pared by 3 bases and J by 5 bases, with 5 bases of the junction left unmatched. Germline lookup yields CDR1 SQVTM and CDR2 ANQGSEA. For the CDR3, the DNA is TGCAGCGTTGAGATGGGACAGGGGGCTGACGAGCAGTACTTC. Residues: CSVEMGQGADEQYF.

The chain recombines TRBV11-2 with TRBJ1-2; possibly TRBD1 for D (5 bases). This CDR3 is built from 12 residues. Looked up from germline, CDR1 is SGHAT and CDR2 is FQNNGV. The germline V and J ends were trimmed by 2 bases and 6 bases, with 7 bases remaining between them. The DNA for the CDR3 is TGTGCCAGCAGCTTACAGGGCGATGGCTACACCTTC. Amino acids: CASSLQGDGYTF.

The chain carries TRBV27 and TRBJ1-5; tentatively, D is TRBD1 (5 bases). The V gene's germline CDR1 is MNHEY and CDR2 SMNVEV (reference sequence). V dropped 5 bases and J dropped 5 bases, with 19 bases sitting between them. The CDR3 loop spans 16 amino acids. CDR3 loop: CASSPIPGGGDQPQHF. The CDR3 nucleotides read TGTGCCAGCAGTCCGATCCCGGGCGGGGGAGATCAGCCCCAGCATTTT.

With respect to this clone: Different DNA sequences within this sample yield the same CDR3. V gene TRBV2 combines with J gene TRBJ1-5; a possible D gene is TRBD1 (5 bases). Germline CDR1 is SNHLY and CDR2 is FYNNEI. The CDR3 is made up of 14 amino acids. V lost 5 bases, J lost 2 bases, and 10 bases lay in between. The CDR3 DNA is TGTGCCAGCAGTCGTCAGGGTGGCAATCAGCCCCAGCATTTT. It codes for CASSRQGGNQPQHF. The variable domain in full, with the rest retrieved from reference TRBV2 and TRBJ1-5, is EPEVTQTPSHQVTQMGQEVILRCVPISNHLYFYWYRQILGQKVEFLVSFYNNEISEKSEIFDDQFSVERPDGSNFTLKIRSTKLEDSAMYFCASSRQGGNQPQHFGDGTRLSIL.

J is TRBJ1-2 and V is TRBV2; no definite D call. Germline V gene data show CDR1 as SNHLY and CDR2 as FYNNEI. CDR3 length equals 15 residues. Trimming removed 5 bases at V and 2 bases at J, with 15 bases between. Here the CDR3 DNA reads TGTGCCAGCAGTCTAACTCTTGACACCAACTATGGCTACACCTTC. This gives the protein CASSLTLDTNYGYTF.

This chain links TRBV7-8 with TRBJ2-7; 9 nucleotides match TRBD1. This CDR3 region has 15 residues. From germline, CDR1 is SGHVS and CDR2 FQNEAQ. V shed 5 bases, J shed 0 bases, and the junction held 5 bases outside the gene matches. The chain's CDR3 is CASSVRDRDSYEQYF. The CDR3 DNA reads as TGTGCCAGCAGCGTCCGGGACAGGGACTCCTACGAGCAGTACTTC.

The chain carries TRBV6-5 and TRBJ2-7; D is undetermined. CDR3 size: 16 residues. The V end was cut by 0 bases, the J end by 7 bases, with 19 bases between. Germline assignment: CDR1 MNHEY and CDR2 SVGAGI. CDR3 nucleotide sequence: TGTGCCAGCAGTTACTCGGGCGCGAGCCCCACCCCAGAGCAGTACTTC. Its protein product is CASSYSGASPTPEQYF.

CDR3 in DNA: TGTGCCAGCAGCTTGGCAGGGGCCACCGGGGAGCTGTTTTTT. As protein: CASSLAGATGELFF. The chain combines TRBV5-4 with TRBJ2-2, with D possibly matching TRBD1 (6 bases). Trimming pared 0 bases from V and 4 bases from J, leaving 7 bases between. This CDR3 has 14 amino acids. Germline values: CDR1 SGHNT, CDR2 YYREEE (reference sequence). Complete variable domain (other parts from reference TRBV5-4 and TRBJ2-2): ETGVTQSPTHLIKTRGQQVTLRCSSQSGHNTVSWYQQALGQGPQFIFQYYREEENGRGNFPPRFSGLQFPNYSSELNVNALELDDSALYLCASSLAGATGELFFGEGSRLTVL.

The chain carries TRBV28 and TRBJ2-7; 10 bases agree with TRBD1. CDR3 length: 15 amino acids. With 5 bases clipped from V and 5 bases from J, the junction kept 9 bases outside the gene matches. Germline V gene sequence: CDR1 MDHEN, CDR2 SYDVKM. CDR3 nucleotides: TGTGCCAGCAGTCAACCCTCGACAGGGGGCAACGAGCAGTACTTC. This gives the protein CASSQPSTGGNEQYF.

CDR3: CASSLGGHLNQPQHF. The CDR3 coding sequence is TGCGCCAGCAGCTTGGGGGGACACCTCAATCAGCCCCAGCATTTT. The chain is built from TRBV5-1 and TRBJ1-5, with a weak D call TRBD1 (6 bases). The germline gives CDR1 SGHRS, CDR2 YFSETQ. Trimming removed 0 bases from V and 3 bases from J, with 10 bases in between. This CDR3 is 15 amino acids long. Using reference TRBV5-1 and TRBJ1-5 for the parts outside the CDR3, the full variable domain is KAGVTQTPRYLIKTRGQQVTLSCSPISGHRSVSWYQQTPGQGLQFLFEYFSETQRNKGNFPGRFSGRQFSNSRSEMNVSTLELGDSALYLCASSLGGHLNQPQHFGDGTRLSIL.